Listed here are 28 T cell receptor beta chains from one sample, sequenced in a study of T-cell memory formation after mild COVID-19. TCRdb reprocessed the 5' RACE reads with MiXCR, giving one entry per CDR3 protein. Seen here are more than 300,000 distinct CDR3 sequences, 20% to 25% observed once, and the top ten hold under 25%. The sequenced sample consisted of PBMCs or a T cell subset sorted from them (not recorded which). The receptors were gathered from a man aged 18 to 35 who had mild COVID-19 (a few samples of this study predate the infection). Cell type and time point are not known.

The genes are TRBV7-2 and TRBJ2-1, with TRBD2 matching 7 bases. The V gene end was trimmed by 7 bases and the J gene end by 13 bases; junction bases not matched to a gene: 16. Germline CDR1 SGHTA, CDR2 FQGNSA. The CDR3 is 14 residues long. The CDR3, as DNA: TGTGCCAGCACCATATCCAGGACTAGACCGACCCAGTTCTTC. Its translation: CASTISRTRPTQFF.

J is TRBJ2-2 and V is TRBV24-1, with D perhaps matching TRBD2 (7 bases). The CDR3 length is 17 residues. Germline CDR1 is KGHDR and CDR2 is SFDVKD. Trimming stripped 6 bases from V and 6 bases from J, with 22 bases between. CDR3 in amino acids: CATSTTTGGQGAGELFF. In DNA form, the CDR3 reads TGTGCCACCAGTACCACCACGGGGGGCCAGGGTGCCGGGGAGCTGTTTTTT.

The V and J genes are TRBV7-3 and TRBJ2-6; TRBD1 matches at 8 bases. Per the germline V gene, CDR1 is SGHTA and CDR2 is FQGTGA. The CDR3 extends over 18 amino acids. The V gene end was trimmed by 6 bases and the J gene end by 1 base; junction bases not matched to a gene: 11. The CDR3 DNA is TGTGCCAGCAGTTACATGGGACAGGATTTTTCTGGGGCCAACGTCCTGACTTTC. Residues: CASSYMGQDFSGANVLTF.

The genes are TRBV4-3 and TRBJ2-5; no definite D call. The CDR3 contains 13 residues. V gave up 1 base and J gave up 5 bases, with 8 bases separating them. Looked up from germline, CDR1 is LGHNA and CDR2 is YSLEER. As DNA, the CDR3 is TGCGCCAGCAGCCAAGGGGGTTTGGAGACCCAGTACTTC. This sequence encodes CASSQGGLETQYF.

This clonotype appeared a few times. The chain couples TRBV6-6 to TRBJ2-3; D remains unclear. Trimming pared 6 bases from V and 5 bases from J, leaving 9 bases between. This CDR3 contains 12 residues. Germline V gene sequence: CDR1 MNHNY, CDR2 SVGAGI (reference sequence). The CDR3 region has the DNA TGTGCCAGCAGCCGTCTTCAAGATACGCAGTATTTT. Translating gives CASSRLQDTQYF.

The chain joins TRBV9 to TRBJ2-2; 8 bases align to TRBD2. V shed 3 bases and J 7 bases; nucleotides not matched to a gene: 2. The CDR3 is 13 residues long. Per the germline V gene, CDR1 is SGDLS and CDR2 is YYNGEE. DNA for the CDR3: TGTGCCAGCAGCGCCCTAGCGGGCGGGGAGCTGTTTTTT. It is translated as CASSALAGGELFF.

The chain couples TRBV11-3 to TRBJ2-2; D unresolved. Looked up from germline, CDR1 is SGHNT and CDR2 is YENEEA. V lost 0 bases to trimming and J lost 5 bases, with 10 bases between them. CDR3 length equals 15 residues. This CDR3 is CASSLDRAETGELFF. Here the CDR3 DNA reads TGTGCCAGCAGCTTAGATAGGGCCGAAACCGGGGAGCTGTTTTTT.

The table lists this clonotype with a few counts. The V call is TRBV18, the J call TRBJ2-7; TRBD2 matches at 11 bases. The CDR3 covers 16 residues. CDR1 is KGHSH, CDR2 LQKENI, per germline. V lost 3 bases and J lost 2; bases outside the gene matches: 6. CDR3 sequence reads: CASSPSGTSGTYEQYF. For the CDR3, the DNA is TGTGCCAGCTCACCCTCTGGGACTAGCGGTACCTACGAGCAGTACTTC.

CDR3 coding DNA: TGCGCCAGCAGTGAGTTGGCAGGGGTAGGTGAGCAGTACTTC. This sequence encodes CASSELAGVGEQYF. The V and J genes are TRBV10-2 and TRBJ2-7, with D maybe TRBD1 (6 bases). Germline values: CDR1 WSHSY, CDR2 SAAADI. The germline V and J ends were trimmed by 1 base and 7 bases, with 14 bases remaining between them. The CDR3 is 14 residues long.

This clonotype was detected a few times. The gene calls are TRBV20-1 and TRBJ2-5; 9 bases match TRBD2. This CDR3 is 15 amino acids long. CDR1 and CDR2 (germline): DFQATT, SNEGSKA (reference sequence). Trimming cost V 0 bases and J 1 base; bases outside gene matches: 3. In DNA, the CDR3 is TGCAGTGCTAGAGACACTAGCGGGTCCCAAGAGACCCAGTACTTC. Translating it yields CSARDTSGSQETQYF.

This clonotype was picked up a small number of times. The chain joins TRBV7-9 to TRBJ2-3; 11 positions agree with TRBD2. The CDR3 has 17 amino acids. V gave up 5 bases and J gave up 0 bases; unmatched junction bases: 7. CDR1 is SEHNR, CDR2 FQNEAQ, per germline (reference sequence). This CDR3 reads CASSPSGGTTSTDTQYF. The CDR3 DNA reads TGTGCCAGCAGCCCTAGCGGGGGGACTACTAGCACAGATACGCAGTATTTT.

The V call is TRBV4-1, the J call TRBJ1-2, with a tentative D call TRBD1 (6 bases). Per germline, CDR1 MGHRA and CDR2 YSYEKL. This CDR3 is built from 18 residues. Trimming removed 0 bases at V and 6 bases at J, with 23 bases between. CDR3 DNA sequence: TGCGCCAGCAGCCAAGATCCTAGTAACAGGGCTTCGAGGGATGGCTACACCTTC. Translated, it gives CASSQDPSNRASRDGYTF.

The gene calls are TRBV5-1 and TRBJ1-1; D is undetermined. This CDR3 has 13 amino acids. Germline CDR1 reads SGHRS; CDR2 reads YFSETQ. The V and J ends lost 6 bases and 3 bases respectively, with 12 bases between them. This CDR3 reads CASIVDGDTEAFF. CDR3 in DNA: TGCGCCAGCATCGTCGACGGGGACACTGAAGCTTTCTTT.

The chain recombines TRBV6-5 with TRBJ1-1, with 7 bases matching TRBD1. The CDR3 consists of 15 residues. V trimming: 7 bases; J trimming: 1 base; junction bases outside the gene matches: 9. Germline-derived CDR1 and CDR2 are MNHEY and SVGAGI. The CDR3 coding sequence is TGTGCCAGCACCCGGACAGGTTTCGGGAACACTGAAGCTTTCTTT. Translation: CASTRTGFGNTEAFF.

The gene calls are TRBV20-1 and TRBJ2-5; D is unclear. Looked up from germline, CDR1 is DFQATT and CDR2 is SNEGSKA (reference sequence). The length of the CDR3 is 12 residues. Trimming stripped 2 bases from V and 5 bases from J, with 9 bases between. For the CDR3, the DNA is TGCAGTGCTAGAAAGGAGTGGGAGACCCAGTACTTC. Translating gives CSARKEWETQYF.

This chain connects TRBV5-5 to TRBJ1-2; D unclear. Per germline, CDR1 SGHKS and CDR2 YYEKEE (reference sequence). V gave up 0 bases and J gave up 4 bases, with 16 bases separating them. The CDR3 consists of 16 residues. For the CDR3, the DNA is TGTGCCAGCAGCTTGGCTGAACGGACCCGGGGCTATGGCTACACCTTC. Residues: CASSLAERTRGYGYTF. The whole variable domain, remainder taken from reference TRBV5-5 and TRBJ1-2, is DAGVTQSPTHLIKTRGQQVTLRCSPISGHKSVSWYQQVLGQGPQFIFQYYEKEERGRGNFPDRFSARQFPNYSSELNVNALLLGDSALYLCASSLAERTRGYGYTFGSGTRLTVV.

There are a few counts of this clonotype. V is TRBV9 and J is TRBJ2-1; 10 nucleotides align to TRBD2. The CDR3 spans 15 residues. Germline V gene data show CDR1 as SGDLS and CDR2 as YYNGEE. The junction had 15 bases not matched to a gene; V was cut back by 7 bases and J by 11 bases. The CDR3 region is CASGPWASGGSKQFF. CDR3 sequence (DNA): TGTGCCAGCGGACCGTGGGCTAGCGGGGGTAGTAAGCAGTTCTTC.

There are a few counts of this clonotype. The J gene is TRBJ1-2, the V gene TRBV7-6; TRBD1 aligns across 8 bases. V trimming: 1 base; J trimming: 6 bases; junction bases outside the gene matches: 7. The V gene's germline CDR1 is SGHVS and CDR2 FNYEAQ. This CDR3 is built from 15 residues. The CDR3 reads CASSLGSTGVDGYTF. In DNA form, the CDR3 reads TGTGCCAGCAGCTTAGGTTCGACAGGGGTTGATGGCTACACCTTC.

The V and J genes are TRBV6-5 and TRBJ2-3, with 10 bases matching TRBD2. The CDR3 is made up of 14 amino acids. The germline gives CDR1 MNHEY, CDR2 SVGAGI. Trimming cost V 5 bases and J 8 bases; bases outside gene matches: 7. CDR3 nucleotides: TGTGCCAGCAGTGCTAGCGGGGGTCCGGGTACGCAGTATTTT. It codes for CASSASGGPGTQYF.

The CDR3 coding sequence is TGTGCCAGCAGTTACAGGTCTGGGATGGTCGAGCAGTACTTC. This sequence encodes CASSYRSGMVEQYF. The chain joins TRBV6-2 or TRBV6-3 to TRBJ2-7, with D hard to call. The V and J ends lost 2 bases and 6 bases respectively, with 14 bases between them. The germline V gene encodes CDR1 MNHEY and CDR2 SVGEGT. This CDR3 comprises 14 residues.

This clonotype was recorded a few times. The rearrangement links TRBV7-6 to TRBJ2-3, with D unresolved. The ends were cut back, 1 base at V and 0 bases at J, with 8 bases in the middle. Germline V lookup: CDR1 SGHVS, CDR2 FNYEAQ. CDR3 length equals 15 residues. CDR3 coding DNA: TGTGCCAGCAGCTTAGAAGCGTATAGCACAGATACGCAGTATTTT. Its protein is CASSLEAYSTDTQYF.

The table lists this clonotype with a few counts. The chain carries TRBV7-9 and TRBJ2-3, with TRBD2 identical over 10 bases. Per the germline V gene, CDR1 is SEHNR and CDR2 is FQNEAQ (reference sequence). The CDR3 has 15 amino acids. V shed 6 bases and J 2 bases; nucleotides not matched to a gene: 5. The CDR3 sequence: CASRSLAGDTDTQYF. CDR3 bases: TGTGCCAGCAGATCTCTAGCGGGGGACACAGATACGCAGTATTTT.

The chain employs TRBV6-5 and TRBJ2-2; D gene uncertain. CDR1 MNHEY and CDR2 SVGAGI come from the germline V gene. The CDR3 spans 12 residues. V lost 8 bases and J lost 7, with 11 bases in between. The CDR3 loop reads CASHRSSGELFF. The CDR3, as DNA: TGTGCCAGCCACCGAAGCAGCGGGGAGCTGTTTTTT.

This sequence joins TRBV6-2 or TRBV6-3 and TRBJ2-7; maybe TRBD2 (6 bases). CDR1 and CDR2 (germline): MNHEY, SVGEGT. V was shortened by 5 bases and J by 4 bases, with 15 bases between the two germline ends. This CDR3 is built from 14 residues. CDR3 in DNA: TGTGCCAGCAGTAACATAGCGGCAGCTTACGAGCAGTACGTC. As protein: CASSNIAAAYEQYV.

For the CDR3, the DNA is TGTGCCAGCAGTACTGAGGGAGAACTCTATGGCTACACCTTC. It codes for CASSTEGELYGYTF. V usage is TRBV7-2 and J usage is TRBJ1-2; D is ambiguous. Germline lookup yields CDR1 SGHTA and CDR2 FQGNSA. Trimming took off 6 bases at V and 4 bases at J, with 15 bases between the two ends. The CDR3 extends over 14 amino acids.

Only a few counts were recorded for this clonotype. The chain has TRBV7-9 and TRBJ2-5; 8 bases are a match to TRBD2. Germline-derived CDR1 and CDR2 are SEHNR and FQNEAQ (reference sequence). The length of the CDR3 is 16 residues. The CDR3 loop is CATPQASGGPPETQYF. The CDR3 nucleotides read TGTGCAACCCCTCAGGCTTCGGGGGGGCCTCCAGAGACCCAGTACTTC.

Many counts were recorded for this clonotype. The V and J genes are TRBV2 and TRBJ1-1; a possible D gene is TRBD1 (6 bases). In germline, CDR1 is SNHLY, CDR2 FYNNEI. CDR3 length equals 14 residues. Trimming removed 7 bases at V and 1 base at J, with 13 bases between. CDR3 residues: CASTAEGGNTEAFF. DNA of the CDR3: TGTGCCAGCACAGCCGAAGGGGGGAACACTGAAGCTTTCTTT.

The genes are TRBV5-4 and TRBJ2-1; D is possibly TRBD2 (6 bases). In germline, CDR1 is SGHNT, CDR2 YYREEE (reference sequence). V was shortened by 2 bases and J by 10 bases, with 7 bases between the two germline ends. This CDR3 region has 11 residues. The CDR3 reads CASSFGGEQFF. In nucleotides, the CDR3 is TGTGCCAGCAGCTTTGGGGGGGAGCAGTTCTTC.